This TCR beta chain was retrieved from a study of tumor-infiltrating lymphocytes in primary liver carcinoma. Notes on the study in general: The study found a significantly higher top-250-clone fraction in tumors than in blood (p = 0.039).

With 4 bases removed from V and 0 bases from J, the gap between germline ends came to 17 bases. This CDR3 region has 17 residues. Per the germline V gene, CDR1 is SGHDT and CDR2 is YYEEEE. Germline DNA was extracted too, while blood RNA derived from unsorted whole blood. Regarding this clonotype: Its matching antigen is unknown.

The researchers produced TCR beta cDNA from around 500 ng total RNA with a constant-region primer. TCR beta libraries came from three nested multiplex PCR rounds using slightly modified ARM-PCR. A C-beta reverse primer and TRBV1-TRBV30 forward primers served in each of the first two PCR rounds, at about 10 cycles apiece. TCRdb ran MiXCR on the multiplex PCR reads and lists one entry per CDR3 protein. This table has approximately 330,000 distinct CDR3 sequences, about two thirds appearing once. The specimen sequenced was peripheral blood. This sequence originates from a man aged 35 to 55 with primary liver carcinoma and hepatitis B virus infection. This chain joins TRBV5-6 and TRBJ2-1, with D perhaps TRBD2 (5 bases). The CDR3 spells CASSLLGSVISYNEQFF. Written as DNA, the CDR3 is TGTGCCAGCAGCCTCCTCGGTAGCGTGATCTCCTACAATGAGCAGTTCTTC.